A selection of T cell receptor beta chains follows, all from one sample in a study of cytomegalovirus exposure and HLA in healthy donors. Assay: immunoSEQ multiplex PCR; the TCRdb copy retains only in-frame clones and omits some. The data hold a few hundred thousand clones, with roughly 85% observed a single time. The specimen was PBMCs. The origin of the receptors is a woman aged 18-29 years in good health and CMV-seronegative. The CDR3 runs from the conserved cysteine through the conserved F or W. The D gene is left open where the match is weak. Clone size, where shown, is once, few, many, or a class for clones that have expanded.

>TRBV9|-|-|TRBJ2-3
TGTGCCAGCAGCGTAGGGTCAAGCCCTGCTAGCACAGATACGCAGTATTTT
CASSVGSSPASTDTQYF
>TRBV7-3|-|-|TRBJ2-2
TGTGCCAGCAGCTTACACAGGGTCGATGGTTCGACCGGGGAGCTGTTTTTT
CASSLHRVDGSTGELFF
>TRBV5-6|-|-|TRBJ2-2
TGTGCCAGCATTCTTAACACCGGGGAGCTGTTTTTT
CASILNTGELFF
>TRBV19|-|-|TRBJ1-5
TGTGCCAGTAGACCTTGGGCAGGTCAAGGACAGCCCCAGCATTTT
CASRPWAGQGQPQHF
>TRBV7-3|-|TRBD2|TRBJ2-1
TGTGCCAGCAGTTCCGGGACTAGCGGTAATGAGCAGTTCTTC
CASSSGTSGNEQFF
>TRBV6-5|few|-|TRBJ2-6
TGTGCCAGCAGTTACTCGAGTTTTGGGGCCAACGTCCTGACTTTC
CASSYSSFGANVLTF
>TRBV28|-|-|TRBJ2-3
TGTGCCAGCAGTTTAAGGGAGGATACGCAGTATTTT
CASSLREDTQYF
>TRBV28|-|-|TRBJ2-7
TGTGCCAGCAGTTCGGACCCCAACAGGGCCCGGTCGGACGAGCAGTACTTC
CASSSDPNRARSDEQYF
>TRBV5-1|-|TRBD2|TRBJ2-5
TGCGCCAGCAGCCGTGCGGGACTAGCGGTGGGGACCCAGTACTTC
CASSRAGLAVGTQYF
>TRBV29-1|-|-|TRBJ1-1
TGCAGCGTTGATAGGGGCACTGAAGCTTTCTTT
CSVDRGTEAFF
>TRBV7-9|-|TRBD1|TRBJ2-1
TGTGCCAGCAGTCGTACAGGGGGCGAATGGTTCTTC
CASSRTGGEWFF
>TRBV2|few|-|TRBJ1-2
TGTGCCAGCAGTGAAGTGGGCAGCTATGGCTACACCTTC
CASSEVGSYGYTF